This paragraph covers one TCR beta chain sequence. As yet, its antigen is unknown. The protocol was immunoSEQ multiplex PCR, while the TCRdb copy is restricted to in-frame clones and leaves out a portion. This table has about 110,000 clones, 80% to 95% appearing once. This record belongs to a study of T cell repertoires and HLA-DP antigens. V was clipped by 3 bases and J by 7 bases; unmatched bases: 11. CDR1 and CDR2 (germline): MNHEY, SMNVEV (reference sequence). This CDR3 contains 16 residues. The sequence was obtained from a woman between 18 and 29 years old in good health and CMV-seronegative. The V gene is TRBV27, the J gene TRBJ2-1; 8 bases fit TRBD2. Source material: CD4+ T cells from PBMCs. In DNA, the CDR3 is TGTGCCAGCAGTTTTGAGCGGGGGCCCACCTGGAATGAGCAGTTCTTC. Its protein product is CASSFERGPTWNEQFF.